This TCR beta chain is drawn from a study of blood T cell repertoires in COVID-19. The overall study: In each case, the material was cDNA or gDNA derived from T cells, B-cell-depleted T cells, or PBMCs.

The germline CDR1 and CDR2 sequences are MDHEN and SYDVKM. This CDR3 is built from 16 residues. Trimming took 8 bases from V and 2 from J; bases not matched to a gene: 12. Using immunoSEQ multiplex PCR, the repertoire was profiled, and TCRdb retains in-frame clones only, with some absent. The data show about 120,000 clones, with 85% to 90% seen just once and around a quarter held by the top ten. Sample: peripheral blood. The receptor was isolated from a man between 70 and 80 years old with active or convalescent COVID-19. The chain has TRBV28 and TRBJ2-3; 8 bases fit TRBD2. The CDR3 region is CASAYQTSDYTDTQYF. CDR3 DNA sequence: TGTGCCAGCGCATACCAGACTAGCGACTACACAGATACGCAGTATTTT.